One sample yielded the 4 T cell receptor beta chains listed below, sequenced in a study of blood T cell repertoires in COVID-19. Only in-frame clones appear in the TCRdb table, and some are missing; sequencing was by immunoSEQ multiplex PCR. This sample has over 100,000 clones, with around 80% found just once. The sequencing sample was made of peripheral blood. Every receptor here comes from a woman aged 70-85 years with acute or convalescent COVID-19.

This chain links TRBV5-1 with TRBJ1-4; 9 bases agree with TRBD1. The CDR3 is made up of 15 amino acids. The germline V gene encodes CDR1 SGHRS and CDR2 YFSETQ. Germline trimming cut 4 bases from V and 8 bases from J; bases unmatched to any gene: 9. This CDR3 is CASSTLQGAGEKLFF. The CDR3 DNA reads as TGCGCCAGCAGCACCTTACAGGGGGCGGGAGAAAAACTGTTTTTT.

The chain couples TRBV21-1 to TRBJ2-7; the DNA was not used to check the table's D call, TRBD2. TRBV21-1 constitutes a pseudogene. The CDR3 loop spans 14 amino acids. The CDR3 region has the DNA TGTGCCAGCACTCCCCCGCTCCGCGGCTACGAGCAGTACTTC. It specifies CASTPPLRGYEQYF.

This chain uses TRBV4-1 with TRBJ2-1, with D perhaps TRBD2 (5 bases). Trimming left V 0 bases short and J 4 bases short, with 10 bases between. Germline CDR1 and CDR2: MGHRA and YSYEKL. CDR3 length: 15 residues. In DNA form, the CDR3 reads TGCGCCAGCAGCCAAGAGGCTAGCCCGTACAATGAGCAGTTCTTC. As protein: CASSQEASPYNEQFF.

This chain joins TRBV14 and TRBJ2-7; D is uncertain. This CDR3 region has 14 residues. Germline loops: CDR1 SGHDN, CDR2 FVKESK. The V gene lost 4 bases and the J gene lost 2 bases, with 12 bases spanning the gap. This CDR3 is CASSPRVGPYEQYF. The CDR3 DNA follows: TGTGCCAGCAGCCCCCGTGTCGGTCCCTACGAGCAGTACTTC.